A single sample gave rise to the 5 T cell receptor beta chains below, sequenced in a study of blood T cell repertoires in COVID-19. Measured with immunoSEQ multiplex PCR; TCRdb has only the in-frame clones, and not every one. The sample gives about 30,000 clones, 70% to 90% of which show up once; more than 20% is in the top ten. Source material: peripheral blood. These receptors were taken from a human donor with active COVID-19. The donor label of this sample is uncertain.

The rearrangement uses TRBV27 and TRBJ2-5, with D possibly matching TRBD2 (6 bases). The germline V and J ends were trimmed by 3 bases and 5 bases, with 16 bases remaining between them. The CDR3 is made up of 15 amino acids. The germline V gene has CDR1 MNHEY and CDR2 SMNVEV (reference sequence). The CDR3 spells CASSLAGYTGETQYF. CDR3 nucleotides: TGTGCCAGCAGTTTGGCGGGGTATACGGGGGAGACCCAGTACTTC.

The V gene is TRBV7-3, the J gene TRBJ2-3, with no clear D. Trimming removed 4 bases at V and 4 bases at J, with 9 bases between. CDR3 length equals 13 residues. CDR1 is SGHTA and CDR2 is FQGTGA in the germline V gene. The CDR3 sequence is CASSSDIADTQYF. CDR3 coding DNA: TGTGCCAGCAGCTCCGACATTGCAGATACGCAGTATTTT.

This clone was counted a single time. The chain links TRBV5-5 to TRBJ1-2; 7 bases map to TRBD1. In germline, CDR1 is SGHKS, CDR2 YYEKEE (reference sequence). This CDR3 is 15 amino acids long. The V gene end was trimmed by 4 bases and the J gene end by 1 base; junction bases not matched to a gene: 7. DNA of the CDR3: TGTGCCAGCAGCCTGGGGACAGACCGTAACTATGGCTACACCTTC. This translates into CASSLGTDRNYGYTF.

The chain joins TRBV28 to TRBJ1-1; maybe TRBD1 (5 bases). Germline lookup yields CDR1 MDHEN and CDR2 SYDVKM. V was trimmed by 8 bases and J by 1 base, leaving 17 bases between them. The CDR3 length is 15 residues. CDR3 sequence (DNA): TGTGCCAGCTTATCTCCGGGGGTCGGGAACACTGAAGCTTTCTTT. Protein sequence: CASLSPGVGNTEAFF. The whole variable domain, remainder taken from reference TRBV28 and TRBJ1-1, is DVKVTQSSRYLVKRTGEKVFLECVQDMDHENMFWYRQDPGLGLRLIYFSYDVKMKEKGDIPEGYSVSREKKERFSLILESASTNQTSMYLCASLSPGVGNTEAFFGQGTRLTVV.

V is TRBV5-1 and J is TRBJ2-2; 9 bases are a match to TRBD2. The germline V gene has CDR1 SGHRS and CDR2 YFSETQ. V was clipped by 1 base and J by 0 bases; unmatched bases: 4. The CDR3 runs 17 residues. CDR3 bases: TGCGCCAGCAGCTTGACTAGCGGGCTATCGAACACCGGGGAGCTGTTTTTT. Protein: CASSLTSGLSNTGELFF.